This passage covers 18 T cell receptor beta chains from one sample sequenced in a study of blood T cell repertoires in COVID-19. Repertoires were generated with immunoSEQ multiplex PCR, while TCRdb's copy carries only in-frame clones and drops some. The table records about 85,000 clones, approximately 80% of them present only once. Sequencing was performed on peripheral blood. The receptors derive from a human donor in a cohort sampled during active COVID-19.

The genes are TRBV6-5 and TRBJ1-2; unclear D gene. The length of the CDR3 is 14 residues. Germline V gene data show CDR1 as MNHEY and CDR2 as SVGAGI. Trimming took 7 bases from V and 4 from J, leaving 16 bases between them. Here the CDR3 DNA reads TGTGCCAGCAATACTAATTCCGGGAGCTATGGCTACACCTTC. As protein: CASNTNSGSYGYTF.

The rearrangement links TRBV11-2 to TRBJ1-2; tentatively, D is TRBD1 (6 bases). Germline V gene sequence: CDR1 SGHAT, CDR2 FQNNGV. This CDR3 comprises 13 residues. V shed 4 bases and J shed 7 bases, with 13 bases lying between them. CDR3 coding DNA: TGTGCCAGCAGCTCAAGGGGGGGCTTTGGCTACACCTTC. It specifies CASSSRGGFGYTF. The entire variable domain, with the rest obtained from reference TRBV11-2 and TRBJ1-2, is as follows: EAGVAQSPRYKIIEKRQSVAFWCNPISGHATLYWYQQILGQGPKLLIQFQNNGVVDDSQLPKDRFSAERLKGVDSTLKIQPAKLEDSAVYLCASSSRGGFGYTFGSGTRLTVV.

This chain joins TRBV12-3 or TRBV12-4 and TRBJ1-1; D may be TRBD1 (5 bases). Deletions cut 6 bases from V and 1 base from J, with 9 bases between. The CDR3 spans 13 residues. CDR3 sequence: CASSQTANTEAFF. The CDR3 DNA reads TGTGCCAGCAGCCAGACAGCGAACACTGAAGCTTTCTTT.

The chain is built from TRBV5-1 and TRBJ1-5; 8 positions match TRBD1. After removal of 3 bases from V and 5 bases from J, the junction contained 4 bases not matched to a gene. The CDR3 totals 14 residues. CDR1 is SGHRS, CDR2 YFSETQ, per germline. The CDR3 DNA reads TGCGCCAGCAGCTACGGACAGGGCGATCAGCCCCAGCATTTT. Translation: CASSYGQGDQPQHF.

The chain joins TRBV7-3 to TRBJ2-2; D gene uncertain. Germline V CDR1 and CDR2: SGHTA, FQGTGA. CDR3 length: 14 residues. Between the trimmed V and J ends, which lost 2 bases and 5 bases, there was a span of 9 bases. CDR3 sequence: CASSLFPETGELFF. The CDR3 bases are TGTGCCAGCAGCTTATTCCCAGAAACCGGGGAGCTGTTTTTT.

This clone was counted once. The V and J genes are TRBV4-1 and TRBJ1-5; no definite D call. From germline, CDR1 is MGHRA and CDR2 YSYEKL. Trimming removed 6 bases from V and 5 bases from J, with 17 bases in between. The CDR3 has 15 amino acids. CDR3 bases: TGCGCCAGCAGTGCACAGAATTTGGGCGATCAGCCCCAGCATTTT. Protein product: CASSAQNLGDQPQHF.

The CDR3 DNA follows: TGTGCCAGCAGTGAGGGGACAGGGGGAGAGTACGAGCAGTACTTC. This translates into CASSEGTGGEYEQYF. The chain carries TRBV2 and TRBJ2-7, with 11 bases lining up with TRBD1. The CDR3 runs to 15 residues. J lost 4 bases, V lost 3 bases, and 5 bases had no gene match. Per germline, CDR1 SNHLY and CDR2 FYNNEI.

This clone has more than one count but fewer than ten. The chain is built from TRBV19 and TRBJ1-2; 7 nucleotides agree with TRBD1. Germline CDR1 reads LNHDA; CDR2 reads SQIVND (reference sequence). The CDR3 covers 14 residues. V gave up 5 bases and J gave up 4 bases; unmatched junction bases: 7. The chain's CDR3 is CASSPQQGSYGYTF. The CDR3 DNA reads TGTGCCAGTAGTCCACAACAGGGGAGCTATGGCTACACCTTC.

V usage is TRBV5-6 and J usage is TRBJ1-2; 9 bases are a match to TRBD1. The CDR3 has 15 residues. With V trimmed by 5 bases and J by 2 bases, 7 bases remained unmatched. Germline lookup yields CDR1 SGHDT and CDR2 YYEEEE. The CDR3 region is CASSYGQGWNYGYTF. The CDR3 nucleotides read TGTGCCAGCAGTTACGGACAGGGGTGGAACTATGGCTACACCTTC.

The chain links TRBV3-1 (or the pseudogene TRBV3-2) to TRBJ2-3, with D possibly TRBD2 on 6 matching bases. V lost 3 bases, J lost 6 bases, and 13 bases lay in between. CDR1 LGHDT and CDR2 YNNKEL come from the germline V gene (reference sequence). The CDR3 is 14 residues long. CDR3 loop: CASSHGGPGDTQYF. As DNA, the CDR3 is TGTGCCAGCAGCCATGGAGGGCCCGGTGATACGCAGTATTTT.

The chain links TRBV5-8 to TRBJ2-1, with 8 bases fitting TRBD1. In germline, CDR1 is SGHTS, CDR2 YDEGEE. The CDR3 spans 15 residues. V dropped 3 bases and J dropped 2; count of bases not matched to a gene: 4. The CDR3 DNA follows: TGTGCCAGCAGCTCGCAGGGGGCTGCCTACAATGAGCAGTTCTTC. It encodes CASSSQGAAYNEQFF.

The genes are TRBV3-1 (or the pseudogene TRBV3-2) and TRBJ2-7, with D maybe TRBD2 (6 bases). V lost 3 bases, J lost 0 bases, and 15 bases lay in between. CDR3 length: 16 amino acids. Germline V lookup: CDR1 LGHDT, CDR2 YNNKEL (reference sequence). The CDR3 loop is CASSHKPRDSSYEQYF. CDR3 bases: TGTGCCAGCAGCCACAAGCCCCGGGACTCCTCCTACGAGCAGTACTTC.

V gene TRBV3-1 (or the pseudogene TRBV3-2) combines with J gene TRBJ2-3; TRBD2 matches at 11 bases. The CDR3 is 15 amino acids. Germline V lookup: CDR1 LGHDT, CDR2 YNNKEL (reference sequence). With V trimmed by 7 bases and J by 4 bases, 7 bases remained unmatched. This chain's CDR3 is CASTSTSGEPDTQYF. For the CDR3, the DNA is TGTGCCAGCACCTCGACTAGCGGGGAGCCAGATACGCAGTATTTT.

The chain links TRBV10-3 to TRBJ2-2; 9 bases align to TRBD1. The CDR3 is made up of 15 amino acids. The V gene end was trimmed by 5 bases and the J gene end by 4 bases; junction bases not matched to a gene: 5. Germline lookup yields CDR1 ENHRY and CDR2 SYGVKD. The CDR3 loop reads CAISWDRAGTGELFF. The DNA of the CDR3 is TGTGCCATCAGTTGGGACAGGGCTGGCACCGGGGAGCTGTTTTTT.

The chain employs TRBV7-3 and TRBJ2-3; 10 bases line up with TRBD1. From germline, CDR1 is SGHTA and CDR2 FQGTGA. The CDR3 totals 16 residues. V shed 5 bases, J shed 7 bases, and the junction held 12 bases outside the gene matches. Here the CDR3 reads CASSPLRDRGGNTQYF. The DNA for the CDR3 is TGTGCCAGCAGCCCCCTCCGGGACAGGGGTGGGAATACGCAGTATTTT. Full variable domain (outside the CDR3, taken from reference TRBV7-3 and TRBJ2-3): GAGVSQTPSNKVTEKGKYVELRCDPISGHTALYWYRQSLGQGPEFLIYFQGTGAADDSGLPNDRFFAVRPEGSVSTLKIQRTERGDSAVYLCASSPLRDRGGNTQYFGPGTRLTVL.

This rearrangement joins TRBV19 to TRBJ1-6; D uncertain. The CDR3 spans 10 residues. Trimming stripped 7 bases from V and 13 bases from J, with 8 bases between. Per germline, CDR1 LNHDA and CDR2 SQIVND (reference sequence). CDR3 sequence (DNA): TGTGCCAGTATACCCAGGCCCCTCCACTTT. Translation gives CASIPRPLHF.

The count of this clone is one. The rearrangement uses TRBV1 and TRBJ2-3; the D call in the table, TRBD2, was not verified against the DNA. TRBV1 is a pseudogene. The CDR3 runs 15 residues. The CDR3 spells CTSSQAGLAGDTQYF. The CDR3, as DNA: TGCACCAGCAGCCAAGCAGGACTAGCGGGAGATACGCAGTATTTT.

The genes are TRBV19 and TRBJ2-1, with 10 positions matching TRBD2. Germline V gives CDR1 LNHDA, CDR2 SQIVND (reference sequence). V was clipped by 6 bases and J by 9 bases; unmatched bases: 8. CDR3 size: 14 residues. CDR3 protein: CASRAGLARGEQFF. CDR3 in DNA: TGTGCCAGTAGGGCGGGACTAGCGAGGGGTGAGCAGTTCTTC.